The rows below give T cell receptor beta chains drawn from one sample of a study of radiation and T cells in renal cell carcinoma. The repertoire was sequenced with immunoSEQ multiplex PCR; TCRdb's copy has only in-frame clones and lacks some. The data contain 130,000 to 150,000 clones, nearly 90% of them singletons. The sample here was blood, taken from a patient whose treatment included radiotherapy and nephrectomy. The receptors stem from a woman in her fifties or sixties with renal cell carcinoma. The CDR3 runs from the conserved cysteine through the conserved F or W. A D gene is named only where the DNA matches it firmly. For some rows the clone size is stated as once, few or many, or as a class when expanded; others skip it.

cdr3_nt,cdr3_aa,d_call,v_call,j_call,clone_size
TGTGCCAGCAGCTTGGCCTCCAGCGGGGGTTTCGACGAGCAGTACTTC,CASSLASSGGFDEQYF,TRBD2,TRBV5-5,TRBJ2-7,.
TGTGCCAGCTCACGGGGCACCTACTACGAGCAGTACTTC,CASSRGTYYEQYF,.,TRBV18,TRBJ2-7,.
TGTGCCAGTAGTCCCCAGCGACCCTCCTATAATTCACCCCTCCACTTT,CASSPQRPSYNSPLHF,.,TRBV19,TRBJ1-6,.
TGTGCCAGTAGGTCAGGCGGGGGCGGCACAGATACGCAGTATTTT,CASRSGGGGTDTQYF,.,TRBV19,TRBJ2-3,.
TGTGCCAGTAGTATGGACGGTAACTATGGCTACACCTTC,CASSMDGNYGYTF,.,TRBV19,TRBJ1-2,few
TGCGCCAGCAGCTTGGACGGCTCCCTCGCGAACGAGCAGTACTTC,CASSLDGSLANEQYF,.,TRBV5-1,TRBJ2-7,.
TGTGCCAGCAGCCCAGCTCCTGACAGGGCTAGAGCTAACTATGGCTACACCTTC,CASSPAPDRARANYGYTF,TRBD1,TRBV9,TRBJ1-2,.
TGTGCCAGCAATCCCGGGACAGGGGGACGGGAAAAACTGTTTTTT,CASNPGTGGREKLFF,TRBD1,TRBV6-1,TRBJ1-4,.
TGTGCCAGCAGCTTGTTCGGAGGGCCGGCAACTAATGAAAAACTGTTTTTT,CASSLFGGPATNEKLFF,.,TRBV5-6,TRBJ1-4,.
TGTGCCTGGGGCCCAGACAGTAATCAGCCCCAGCATTTT,CAWGPDSNQPQHF,.,TRBV30,TRBJ1-5,few
TGTGCCAGCAGCTTAAGGACAGGGACTGAAAAACTGTTTTTT,CASSLRTGTEKLFF,TRBD1,TRBV7-9,TRBJ1-4,.
TGTGCCAGCAGGAGCTTACAAGTATTTTTTGAGCAGTTCTTC,CASRSLQVFFEQFF,.,TRBV2,TRBJ2-1,.
TGCGCCAGCAGTGAGTCGACTAGCGGGGCCCCCTGGGATACGCAGTATTTT,CASSESTSGAPWDTQYF,TRBD2,TRBV10-1,TRBJ2-3,.
TGTGCCAGCAGCTCCTCGGGAAGCTACTATGGCTACACCTTC,CASSSSGSYYGYTF,.,TRBV7-9,TRBJ1-2,few
TGTGCCAGCAGTGAAGCGACAGCGGGTTCCTATGGCTACACCTTC,CASSEATAGSYGYTF,.,TRBV6-1,TRBJ1-2,once
TGTGCCAGCAGCTATCTGAGAGACACTGAAGCTTTCTTT,CASSYLRDTEAFF,.,TRBV7-6,TRBJ1-1,.
TGTGCCAGCAGTGTCTCCGGACAGGGAGCCTACGAGCAGTACTTC,CASSVSGQGAYEQYF,TRBD1,TRBV6-1,TRBJ2-7,.